The clone carrying this T cell receptor beta chain has more than one count but fewer than ten. The sample belongs to a study of blood T cells in healthy people across ages. Trimming removed 1 base from V and 6 bases from J, with 10 bases in between. CDR3 size: 13 residues. The germline gives CDR1 DFQATT, CDR2 SNEGSKA (reference sequence). Next came a second PCR, run for about 7 to 12 cycles, which used a sample-barcoded 5' primer along with a J-beta primer mix. TCRdb reanalysed the 5' RACE reads using MiXCR and keeps one entry per CDR3 protein. The data hold about 1.4 million distinct CDR3 sequences, with around 59% observed a single time.

The rearrangement links TRBV20-1 to TRBJ1-5; D is unresolved. This clonotype was sampled from a man between 18 and 29 years old in good health. Sequenced: blood. CDR3 DNA sequence: TGCAGTGCTAGAGGGGGATTTGTTCAGCCCCAGCATTTT. It codes for CSARGGFVQPQHF.